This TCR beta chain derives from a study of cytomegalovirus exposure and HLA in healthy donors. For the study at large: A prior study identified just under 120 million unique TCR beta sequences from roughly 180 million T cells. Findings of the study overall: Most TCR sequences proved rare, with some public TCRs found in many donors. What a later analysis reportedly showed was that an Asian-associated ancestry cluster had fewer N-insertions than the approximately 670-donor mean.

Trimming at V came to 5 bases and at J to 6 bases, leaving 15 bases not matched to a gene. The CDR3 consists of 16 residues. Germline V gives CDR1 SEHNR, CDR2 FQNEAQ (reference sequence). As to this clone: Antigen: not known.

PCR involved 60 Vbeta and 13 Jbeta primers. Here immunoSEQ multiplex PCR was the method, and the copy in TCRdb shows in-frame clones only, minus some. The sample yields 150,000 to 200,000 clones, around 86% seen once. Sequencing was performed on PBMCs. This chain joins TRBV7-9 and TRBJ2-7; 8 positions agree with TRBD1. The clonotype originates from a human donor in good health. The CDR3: CASSRGLTDRAPEQYF. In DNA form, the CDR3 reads TGTGCCAGCAGCCGAGGCTTAACGGACAGGGCTCCCGAGCAGTACTTC.